This TCR beta chain was found in a study of blood T cells in healthy people across ages. Through a sample-barcoded 5' primer and a J-beta primer mix, a second PCR was run for about 7 to 12 cycles. Every individual sample yielded 2.5 million or more paired-end reads (each containing CDR3). TCRdb redid the calling of the 5' RACE reads with MiXCR, one entry per CDR3 protein. The sample comprises about 970,000 distinct CDR3 sequences, just over 50% of which are singletons, and 20% to 25% rests with the top ten. Per the germline V gene, CDR1 is ENHRY and CDR2 is SYGVKD. There are 11 residues in the CDR3. J gave up 5 bases and V 6 bases, and 0 bases lay outside the gene matches. The donors, all healthy, were Caucasians living in Russia, aged roughly 6 to 95. General observations from the study: Without sorted subsets, naive and antigen-experienced compartments could not be conclusively compared. Across samples, TCR beta diversity tracked strongly with naive T cell percentage.

Concerning this clonotype itself: The antigen is undetermined.

The V gene is TRBV10-3, the J gene TRBJ2-7, with 8 bases fitting TRBD1. The specimen sequenced was blood. This clonotype was sampled from an older woman in good health. The CDR3 DNA follows: TGTGCCATCAGGACAGGGGACGAGCAGTACTTC. Residues: CAIRTGDEQYF.